This is a list of T cell receptor beta chains from one sample in a study of cytomegalovirus exposure and HLA in healthy donors. Using immunoSEQ multiplex PCR, the repertoire was profiled, and TCRdb retains in-frame clones only, with some absent. The table lists 150,000 or so clones, roughly four fifths of them singletons. Sequencing was done on a sample of PBMCs. These receptors came from a female donor in good health and CMV-seronegative. Both conserved end residues are part of each CDR3. D genes are given only for firm matches. Rows give clone size only sometimes, using once, few, many, or a class for an expanded clone.

cdr3_aa: CASSYSGGETEAFF
cdr3_nt: TGTGCCAGCAGTTACTCGGGGGGGGAAACTGAAGCTTTCTTT
j_call: TRBJ1-1
v_call: TRBV6-6
clone_size: NA
d_call: NA

cdr3_aa: CASSQTGTPNTGELFF
cdr3_nt: TGTGCCAGCAGCCAGACCGGGACTCCGAACACCGGGGAGCTGTTTTTT
j_call: TRBJ2-2
v_call: TRBV9
clone_size: NA
d_call: NA

cdr3_aa: CASSQDMASGSYEQYF
cdr3_nt: TGCGCCAGCAGCCAAGATATGGCTAGCGGGAGCTACGAGCAGTACTTC
j_call: TRBJ2-7
v_call: TRBV4-3
clone_size: NA
d_call: TRBD2

cdr3_aa: CASSSGTGERNYGYTF
cdr3_nt: TGCGCCAGCAGCTCCGGAACAGGGGAGAGGAACTATGGCTACACCTTC
j_call: TRBJ1-2
v_call: TRBV5-1
clone_size: once
d_call: TRBD1

cdr3_aa: CASSLVGPQETQYF
cdr3_nt: TGCGCCAGCAGCTTGGTTGGCCCCCAAGAGACCCAGTACTTC
j_call: TRBJ2-5
v_call: TRBV5-1
clone_size: NA
d_call: NA

cdr3_aa: CSVDTAAYNEQFF
cdr3_nt: TGCAGCGTTGATACGGCAGCGTACAATGAGCAGTTCTTC
j_call: TRBJ2-1
v_call: TRBV29-1
clone_size: once
d_call: NA

cdr3_aa: CASSKQALNEQYF
cdr3_nt: TGTGCCAGCAGCAAGCAGGCCCTCAACGAGCAGTACTTC
j_call: TRBJ2-7
v_call: TRBV5-5
clone_size: NA
d_call: NA

cdr3_aa: CASSYRDTFRKTQYF
cdr3_nt: TGTGCCAGCAGTTACCGGGACACCTTCCGGAAGACCCAGTACTTC
j_call: TRBJ2-5
v_call: TRBV6-5
clone_size: NA
d_call: NA

cdr3_aa: CASSPGGGDTGELFF
cdr3_nt: TGTGCCAGCTCACCCGGAGGAGGAGACACCGGGGAGCTGTTTTTT
j_call: TRBJ2-2
v_call: TRBV18
clone_size: few
d_call: NA

cdr3_aa: CATTAGTGVYEQYF
cdr3_nt: TGTGCCACCACCGCCGGGACAGGGGTGTACGAGCAGTACTTC
j_call: TRBJ2-7
v_call: TRBV6-1
clone_size: NA
d_call: TRBD1

cdr3_aa: CASRGRGASYEQYF
cdr3_nt: TGTGCCAGCCGAGGGAGAGGTGCCTCCTACGAGCAGTACTTC
j_call: TRBJ2-7
v_call: TRBV2
clone_size: NA
d_call: NA

cdr3_aa: CASRDSGEGPQYF
cdr3_nt: TGTGCCAGCAGGGACTCCGGGGAGGGACCCCAGTACTTC
j_call: TRBJ2-5
v_call: TRBV6-4
clone_size: NA
d_call: TRBD2

cdr3_aa: CASSGTGYTEAFF
cdr3_nt: TGTGCCAGCTCCGGGACAGGGTACACTGAAGCTTTCTTT
j_call: TRBJ1-1
v_call: TRBV11-2
clone_size: once
d_call: TRBD1

cdr3_aa: CASSPGIVSTDTQYF
cdr3_nt: TGTGCCAGCAGTCCCGGGATTGTTAGCACAGATACGCAGTATTTT
j_call: TRBJ2-3
v_call: TRBV6-5
clone_size: NA
d_call: NA

cdr3_aa: CASSLAGEVNTEAFF
cdr3_nt: TGTGCCAGCAGTCTCGCCGGTGAGGTGAACACTGAAGCTTTCTTT
j_call: TRBJ1-1
v_call: TRBV2
clone_size: NA
d_call: NA

cdr3_aa: CASRAGGSSYNEQFF
cdr3_nt: TGTGCCAGCAGGGCCGGCGGGAGCTCCTACAATGAGCAGTTCTTC
j_call: TRBJ2-1
v_call: TRBV11-2
clone_size: NA
d_call: TRBD2

cdr3_aa: CASSLGGELYGYTF
cdr3_nt: TGTGCCAGCAGCTTAGGCGGGGAGTTGTATGGCTACACCTTC
j_call: TRBJ1-2
v_call: TRBV13
clone_size: NA
d_call: NA

cdr3_aa: CASSFRQGDREQYF
cdr3_nt: TGTGCCAGCAGCTTCAGACAGGGGGACCGCGAGCAGTACTTC
j_call: TRBJ2-7
v_call: TRBV5-6
clone_size: NA
d_call: TRBD1

cdr3_aa: CASSLGAGGFSEAFF
cdr3_nt: TGTGCCAGCAGCTTAGGGGCAGGGGGCTTCAGTGAAGCTTTCTTT
j_call: TRBJ1-1
v_call: TRBV11-2
clone_size: NA
d_call: TRBD1

cdr3_aa: CASSRGAEPSYEQYF
cdr3_nt: TGTGCCAGCAGCCGAGGAGCGGAACCGAGCTACGAGCAGTACTTC
j_call: TRBJ2-7
v_call: TRBV9
clone_size: NA
d_call: NA

cdr3_aa: CASSLNRRGSSYEQYF
cdr3_nt: TGTGCCAGCAGCTTAAATCGCAGGGGGTCCTCCTACGAGCAGTACTTC
j_call: TRBJ2-7
v_call: TRBV7-2
clone_size: NA
d_call: TRBD1

cdr3_aa: CASSITGTGVYEQYF
cdr3_nt: TGTGCCAGTAGTATCACCGGGACAGGAGTGTACGAGCAGTACTTC
j_call: TRBJ2-7
v_call: TRBV19
clone_size: NA
d_call: TRBD1

cdr3_aa: CASSQVGTVNSPLHF
cdr3_nt: TGCGCCAGCAGCCAAGTAGGGACAGTTAATTCACCCCTCCACTTT
j_call: TRBJ1-6
v_call: TRBV4-3
clone_size: NA
d_call: TRBD1

cdr3_aa: CASSPATGGRYEQYF
cdr3_nt: TGTGCCAGCAGCCCGGCGACAGGGGGCAGGTACGAGCAGTACTTC
j_call: TRBJ2-7
v_call: TRBV7-9
clone_size: once
d_call: TRBD1

cdr3_aa: CASSIVGTGALDEQYF
cdr3_nt: TGTGCCAGTAGTATAGTCGGGACAGGGGCGCTGGACGAGCAGTACTTC
j_call: TRBJ2-7
v_call: TRBV19
clone_size: NA
d_call: TRBD1

cdr3_aa: CASSPRTGHTGELFF
cdr3_nt: TGTGCCAGCAGCCCCCGAACAGGGCACACCGGGGAGCTGTTTTTT
j_call: TRBJ2-2
v_call: TRBV7-2
clone_size: NA
d_call: NA

cdr3_aa: CASSVSRRGWNTGELFF
cdr3_nt: TGTGCCAGCAGCGTGAGCAGGAGGGGATGGAACACCGGGGAGCTGTTTTTT
j_call: TRBJ2-2
v_call: TRBV9
clone_size: NA
d_call: NA

cdr3_aa: CASSSGGWNTEAFF
cdr3_nt: TGTGCCAGCAGCTCAGGGGGCTGGAACACTGAAGCTTTCTTT
j_call: TRBJ1-1
v_call: TRBV11-3
clone_size: NA
d_call: TRBD1

cdr3_aa: CASSEGPQAQRQYF
cdr3_nt: TGTGCCAGCAGTGAAGGTCCACAGGCTCAGAGACAGTACTTC
j_call: TRBJ2-7
v_call: TRBV6-1
clone_size: NA
d_call: NA

cdr3_aa: CASSQTATYEQYF
cdr3_nt: TGTGCCAGCAGCCAGACAGCTACCTACGAGCAGTACTTC
j_call: TRBJ2-7
v_call: TRBV14
clone_size: few
d_call: NA

cdr3_aa: CASTPPGYF
cdr3_nt: TGTGCCAGCACCCCGCCCGGGTACTTC
j_call: TRBJ2-7
v_call: TRBV7-3
clone_size: NA
d_call: NA

cdr3_aa: CASTGTAGSKKLFF
cdr3_nt: TGTGCCAGCACTGGGACAGCCGGTAGCAAAAAACTGTTTTTT
j_call: TRBJ1-4
v_call: TRBV6-1
clone_size: NA
d_call: TRBD1

cdr3_aa: CAWSGGLSYEQYF
cdr3_nt: TGTGCCTGGAGTGGGGGACTGTCCTACGAGCAGTACTTC
j_call: TRBJ2-7
v_call: TRBV30
clone_size: NA
d_call: NA

cdr3_aa: CASSPWEGIETQYF
cdr3_nt: TGTGCCAGCAGTCCATGGGAGGGGATAGAGACCCAGTACTTC
j_call: TRBJ2-5
v_call: TRBV6-5
clone_size: NA
d_call: TRBD2

cdr3_aa: CAISARDRGRVEAFF
cdr3_nt: TGTGCCATCAGTGCCCGGGACAGGGGTCGGGTTGAAGCTTTCTTT
j_call: TRBJ1-1
v_call: TRBV10-3
clone_size: NA
d_call: TRBD1

cdr3_aa: CASSSAGMSLAGGSPYEQYF
cdr3_nt: TGTGCCAGCAGTTCGGCAGGGATGTCACTAGCGGGAGGCTCCCCCTACGAGCAGTACTTC
j_call: TRBJ2-7
v_call: TRBV28
clone_size: NA
d_call: TRBD2